One sample yielded the 17 T cell receptor beta chains listed below, sequenced in a study of blood T cell repertoires in COVID-19 (TCRdb year 2020). The receptor library was made with the immunoSEQ multiplex PCR assay. TCRdb holds this immuneACCESS table with in-frame rearrangements only. Some clones are missing; in checked studies, unresolved V genes explain under half, and the rest has no known cause. The table for this sample lists 150,000 to 200,000 clones; about 86% of them were counted only once. Clones ranked in the top ten supply about 19% of the sample. The sample was peripheral blood. The origin of the receptors is a woman in her 70s who had recovered from COVID-19.

The chain combines TRBV3-1 (or the pseudogene TRBV3-2) with TRBJ2-7, with TRBD2 matching over 7 bases. The trim removed 4 bases at V and 6 bases at J, leaving 12 bases unmatched. The CDR3 is 15 amino acids. The germline V gene has CDR1 LGHDT and CDR2 YNNKEL (reference sequence). The CDR3 nucleotides read TGTGCCAGCAGCCCGGCGGGGGACTCGCGTCGCGAGCAGTACTTC. It yields the protein CASSPAGDSRREQYF.

V and J are TRBV5-1 and TRBJ2-3; 7 bases are a match to TRBD2. J gave up 0 bases and V 4 bases, and 5 bases lay outside the gene matches. The CDR3 spans 15 residues. Germline V gives CDR1 SGHRS, CDR2 YFSETQ. The CDR3 here is CASSPGTTSTDTQYF. CDR3 DNA: TGCGCCAGCAGCCCGGGGACTACAAGCACAGATACGCAGTATTTT.

The sample holds one count of this clone. The chain couples TRBV30 to TRBJ2-6; possibly TRBD1 for D (5 bases). V dropped 5 bases and J dropped 0 bases, with 11 bases sitting between them. The CDR3 is 15 residues long. The germline gives CDR1 GTSNPN, CDR2 SVGIG (reference sequence). The chain's CDR3 is CAWSRQSSGANVLTF. DNA of the CDR3: TGTGCCTGGTCCCGACAGAGCTCTGGGGCCAACGTCCTGACTTTC.

The J gene is TRBJ1-6, the V gene TRBV6-1, with unresolved D. Trimming stripped 0 bases from V and 0 bases from J, with 9 bases between. The length of the CDR3 is 17 residues. Germline assignment: CDR1 MNHNS and CDR2 SASEGT. This CDR3 reads CASSEATTSSYNSPLHF. The DNA of the CDR3 is TGTGCCAGCAGTGAAGCGACAACGAGCTCCTATAATTCACCCCTCCACTTT.

The chain recombines TRBV28 with TRBJ2-7; D not certain. V shed 5 bases and J shed 2 bases, with 13 bases lying between them. The germline CDR1 and CDR2 sequences are MDHEN and SYDVKM. The CDR3 has 14 amino acids. CDR3 coding DNA: TGTGCCAGCAGTCCCCGACACAATACCTACGAGCAGTACTTC. The encoded protein is CASSPRHNTYEQYF.

The chain joins TRBV27 to TRBJ2-7; 9 positions match TRBD1. CDR3 length: 15 residues. Germline V gene sequence: CDR1 MNHEY, CDR2 SMNVEV (reference sequence). With 9 bases clipped from V and 3 bases from J, the junction kept 12 bases outside the gene matches. In nucleotides, the CDR3 is TGTGCCAGTTCGGGGCCCGGACAGGGGTTCTACGAGCAGTACTTC. As protein: CASSGPGQGFYEQYF.

This chain links TRBV18 with TRBJ2-2, with 8 bases identical to TRBD1. Germline lookup yields CDR1 KGHSH and CDR2 LQKENI. This CDR3 has 15 amino acids. Trimming cost V 3 bases and J 4 bases; bases outside gene matches: 4. The CDR3 region is CASSPNRGSTGELFF. The CDR3 nucleotides read TGTGCCAGCTCACCGAACAGGGGGTCCACCGGGGAGCTGTTTTTT.

The chain uses TRBV14 and TRBJ2-5; 9 bases agree with TRBD2. Germline V gene data show CDR1 as SGHDN and CDR2 as FVKESK. With V trimmed by 4 bases and J by 5 bases, 2 bases remained unmatched. The CDR3 sequence is 13 residues long. CDR3 sequence (DNA): TGTGCCAGCAGCCCGGGACTAGCTGAGACCCAGTACTTC. This translates into CASSPGLAETQYF.

The DNA for the CDR3 is TGTGCCAGCAGTGACCCGACAGGGGCTAATGAAAAACTGTTTTTT. Residues: CASSDPTGANEKLFF. J is TRBJ1-4 and V is TRBV6-6; TRBD1 aligns across 8 bases. The junction had 5 bases not matched to a gene; V was cut back by 5 bases and J by 3 bases. The CDR3 spans 15 residues. CDR1 and CDR2 from the germline V gene are MNHNY and SVGAGI (reference sequence).

This chain joins TRBV5-1 and TRBJ1-2, with 7 bases lining up with TRBD1. V lost 4 bases, J lost 4 bases, and 7 bases stayed unmatched. This CDR3 has 14 residues. Germline V gene data show CDR1 as SGHRS and CDR2 as YFSETQ. CDR3 coding DNA: TGCGCCAGCAGCCCGACGAACAGGGGCTATGGCTACACCTTC. This codes for CASSPTNRGYGYTF.

This sequence joins TRBV15 and TRBJ2-5; no firm D call. This CDR3 region has 14 residues. Trimming took 0 bases from V and 4 from J, leaving 9 bases between them. Looked up from germline, CDR1 is LNHNV and CDR2 is YYDKDF (reference sequence). The chain's CDR3 is CATSRDPESETQYF. The CDR3 region has the DNA TGTGCCACCAGCAGAGATCCTGAGTCAGAGACCCAGTACTTC.

This chain connects TRBV6-2 or TRBV6-3 to TRBJ2-7; 8 bases map to TRBD2. The CDR3 contains 15 residues. Germline V gene data show CDR1 as MNHEY and CDR2 as SVGEGT. The J segment lost 9 bases and the V segment lost 2 bases, leaving 12 bases of the junction unmatched. The DNA of the CDR3 is TGTGCCAGCAGTTACCCAAACCCGGGAGGGTCACCGCAGTACTTC. This codes for CASSYPNPGGSPQYF.

This clone showed up just once. Distinct nucleotide sequences in the sample also encode this CDR3. The rearrangement joins TRBV6-5 to TRBJ2-7; the D gene is possibly TRBD1 (6 bases). This CDR3 is built from 14 residues. V lost 2 bases and J lost 2, with 10 bases in between. Germline V lookup: CDR1 MNHEY, CDR2 SVGAGI. CDR3 region: CASSYGGGPYEQYF. DNA for the CDR3: TGTGCCAGCAGTTACGGTGGGGGCCCCTACGAGCAGTACTTC.

This chain uses TRBV19 with TRBJ1-2; D call uncertain. Germline loops: CDR1 LNHDA, CDR2 SQIVND (reference sequence). The V end was cut by 10 bases, the J end by 4 bases, with 10 bases between. The CDR3 runs 11 residues. CDR3 loop: CATDTLYGYTF. In DNA form, the CDR3 reads TGTGCCACTGACACGCTCTATGGCTACACCTTC.

The V call is TRBV12-3 or TRBV12-4, the J call TRBJ2-7; TRBD2 agrees at 8 bases. This CDR3 is built from 12 residues. The trim removed 7 bases at V and 3 bases at J, leaving 2 bases unmatched. CDR3: CASTREGYEQYF. CDR3 coding DNA: TGTGCCAGCACCCGGGAGGGCTACGAGCAGTACTTC.

The rearrangement joins TRBV7-2 to TRBJ2-7, with D unresolved. V lost 5 bases to trimming and J lost 3 bases, with 17 bases between them. Germline CDR1 is SGHTA and CDR2 is FQGNSA. This CDR3 spans 15 amino acids. Written as DNA, the CDR3 is TGTGCCAGCAGCCGTGGGCCGCTGAAGAACTACGAGCAGTACTTC. Its protein product is CASSRGPLKNYEQYF.

V usage is TRBV19 and J usage is TRBJ1-2; 8 nucleotides match TRBD1. Germline V CDR1 and CDR2: LNHDA, SQIVND (reference sequence). J gave up 3 bases and V 2 bases, and 8 bases lay outside the gene matches. CDR3 length equals 16 residues. The CDR3 loop reads CASSIMPGGEDYGYTF. In DNA form, the CDR3 reads TGTGCCAGTAGTATAATGCCAGGGGGCGAGGACTATGGCTACACCTTC.